A selection of T cell receptor beta chains follows, all from one sample in a study of cytomegalovirus exposure and HLA in healthy donors. The assay was immunoSEQ multiplex PCR, and TCRdb's table has in-frame clones only and misses some. Of tens of thousands of clones listed, approximately 90% are singletons. Sequenced input: PBMCs. The receptors derive from a woman aged 18-29 years in good health and CMV-seropositive. Each CDR3 is given with its conserved first and last residue. A D gene is named only where the DNA matches it firmly. Clone size is stated in some rows and not others, as once, few, many or a class when expanded.

V	J	size	D	CDR3	DNA
TRBV18	TRBJ2-7	-	-	CASSRGRQAAYEQYF	TGTGCCAGCTCACGAGGGAGACAGGCCGCCTACGAGCAGTACTTC
TRBV29-1	TRBJ2-1	-	TRBD2	CSGKKRGGYNEQFF	TGCAGCGGTAAAAAGCGGGGGGGCTACAATGAGCAGTTCTTC
TRBV7-2	TRBJ2-5	once	-	CASSLGPGGRETQYF	TGTGCCAGCAGCTTAGGTCCGGGGGGCCGGGAGACCCAGTACTTC
TRBV5-8	TRBJ2-1	-	-	CASSDDYREGDNEQFF	TGTGCCAGCAGCGACGACTACAGGGAGGGGGACAATGAGCAGTTCTTC
TRBV30	TRBJ2-5	-	-	CAWFGTPKETQYF	TGTGCCTGGTTCGGGACACCTAAAGAGACCCAGTACTTC
TRBV6-5	TRBJ2-7	-	-	CASSYSGYPPLEQYF	TGTGCCAGCAGTTACTCGGGCTACCCCCCCCTCGAGCAGTACTTC
TRBV4-2	TRBJ2-2	-	TRBD2	CAGRSTSGGAGELFF	TGTGCCGGCAGATCCACTAGCGGGGGGGCCGGGGAGCTGTTTTTT
TRBV19	TRBJ2-1	once	-	CASSISGHTYNEQFF	TGTGCCAGTAGTATAAGCGGCCATACTTACAATGAGCAGTTCTTC
TRBV19	TRBJ2-1	-	TRBD1	CASQKPGTGIYNEQFF	TGTGCCAGTCAAAAACCGGGGACAGGGATATACAATGAGCAGTTCTTC
TRBV10-3	TRBJ2-7	-	TRBD1	CAISETDPRQGSEQYF	TGTGCCATCAGTGAAACTGACCCGAGACAGGGATCCGAGCAGTACTTC
TRBV2	TRBJ1-2	-	-	CASSEAPGQSVGYTF	TGTGCCAGCAGTGAAGCCCCAGGCCAAAGTGTCGGCTACACCTTC
TRBV7-9	TRBJ2-3	once	-	CASSFWGDTDTQYF	TGTGCCAGCAGCTTCTGGGGGGACACAGATACGCAGTATTTT
TRBV7-2	TRBJ2-1	-	TRBD1	CASSPTGGLYNEQFF	TGTGCCAGCAGCCCGACAGGGGGCCTATACAATGAGCAGTTCTTC
TRBV6-5	TRBJ2-1	-	TRBD2	CASSYSTSGAYNEQFF	TGTGCCAGCAGTTACTCGACTAGCGGGGCCTACAATGAGCAGTTCTTC
TRBV5-1	TRBJ2-7	-	TRBD1	CASSLPGQGLAYEQYF	TGCGCCAGCAGCTTACCGGGACAGGGTTTGGCCTACGAGCAGTACTTC
TRBV6-5	TRBJ2-1	-	TRBD1	CASSRQGHTYEQFF	TGTGCCAGCAGTCGACAGGGCCATACGTATGAGCAGTTCTTC
TRBV10-3	TRBJ2-5	-	TRBD1	CAISERLGQGKETQYF	TGTGCCATCAGTGAGCGTTTAGGACAGGGGAAAGAGACCCAGTACTTC
TRBV2	TRBJ1-5	once	TRBD1	CASRGQSNQPQHF	TGTGCCAGCAGGGGACAGAGCAATCAGCCCCAGCATTTT
TRBV2	TRBJ1-4	-	TRBD1	CASSVSGQGGEKLFF	TGTGCCAGCAGTGTGTCGGGACAGGGGGGTGAAAAACTGTTTTTT
TRBV6-1	TRBJ1-5	-	-	CASSEWPSNSNQPQHF	TGTGCCAGCAGTGAATGGCCGTCAAATAGCAATCAGCCCCAGCATTTT
TRBV6-5	TRBJ1-6	-	TRBD1	CASTMTGTGASPLHF	TGTGCCAGCACAATGACCGGGACAGGGGCCTCTCCCCTCCACTTT
TRBV28	TRBJ2-5	-	TRBD2	CASSPALREVIETQYF	TGTGCCAGCAGTCCCGCTTTGCGGGAGGTGATTGAGACCCAGTACTTC
TRBV5-6	TRBJ1-5	-	TRBD1	CASSSDRENQPQHF	TGTGCCAGCAGTTCAGACAGGGAAAATCAGCCCCAGCATTTT
TRBV29-1	TRBJ1-2	-	TRBD1	CSVEGSGGGYTF	TGCAGCGTTGAAGGCTCAGGGGGCGGCTACACCTTC
TRBV6-1	TRBJ2-7	-	-	CASSPGESISYEQYF	TGTGCCAGCAGTCCAGGCGAATCCATCTCCTACGAGCAGTACTTC
TRBV9	TRBJ2-1	-	TRBD1	CASSASTGNEQFF	TGTGCCAGCAGCGCCTCGACAGGGAATGAGCAGTTCTTC
TRBV21-1	TRBJ2-1	-	-	CASSKISGLAGRNNEQFF	TGTGCCAGCAGCAAAATTTCGGGACTAGCGGGTCGAAACAATGAGCAGTTCTTC
TRBV5-6	TRBJ2-5	-	-	CASSLTSGETQYF	TGTGCCAGCAGCTTGACGTCGGGAGAGACCCAGTACTTC
TRBV4-2	TRBJ2-7	-	-	CASSQELGQAYEQYF	TGTGCCAGCAGCCAAGAACTTGGTCAGGCCTACGAGCAGTACTTC
TRBV19	TRBJ1-3	-	-	CASSLPVSSGNTIYF	TGTGCCAGTAGTTTACCCGTCAGCTCTGGAAACACCATATATTTT
TRBV2	TRBJ2-1	once	TRBD2	CASTKTSGIINEQFF	TGTGCCAGCACCAAGACTAGCGGGATTATCAATGAGCAGTTCTTC
TRBV9	TRBJ2-2	-	TRBD2	CASSGRLAGDTGELFF	TGTGCCAGCAGCGGCCGCCTAGCGGGAGACACCGGGGAGCTGTTTTTT
TRBV5-4	TRBJ1-1	-	-	CASSLVAKNTEAFF	TGTGCCAGCAGCTTGGTGGCCAAGAACACTGAAGCTTTCTTT
TRBV11-2	TRBJ1-3	-	-	CASSRREGKSSGNTIYF	TGTGCCAGCAGCCGGCGGGAGGGGAAGAGCTCTGGAAACACCATATATTTT
TRBV4-3	TRBJ1-1	-	-	CASSQDGRMNTEAFF	TGCGCCAGCAGCCAAGATGGGAGAATGAACACTGAAGCTTTCTTT
TRBV7-8	TRBJ2-5	-	-	CASSSRTEETQYF	TGTGCCAGCAGCTCTCGGACAGAAGAGACCCAGTACTTC
TRBV18	TRBJ2-3	-	TRBD2	CASSSTGLAGADTQYF	TGTGCCAGCTCATCGACGGGACTAGCGGGGGCAGATACGCAGTATTTT
TRBV2	TRBJ2-1	once	TRBD1	CASRTPTGGQSRVEFF	TGTGCCAGCAGGACCCCCACAGGGGGCCAATCTAGGGTAGAGTTCTTC
TRBV2	TRBJ2-1	once	-	CASSLGTSWDEQFF	TGTGCCAGCAGCCTCGGGACTTCCTGGGATGAGCAGTTCTTC
TRBV7-6	TRBJ2-1	-	TRBD2	CASSLGTSGGYYNEQFF	TGTGCCAGCAGCCTCGGGACTAGCGGGGGGTACTACAATGAGCAGTTCTTC
TRBV9	TRBJ1-3	-	-	CASSVGGRFTGGNTIYF	TGTGCCAGCAGCGTAGGCGGCAGGTTTACAGGTGGAAACACCATATATTTT
TRBV4-1	TRBJ2-7	-	TRBD2	CASSQRLAGTNYEQYF	TGCGCCAGCAGCCAACGACTAGCGGGGACAAACTACGAGCAGTACTTC
TRBV27	TRBJ1-2	-	-	CASRSDRTVDGYTF	TGTGCCAGCAGGTCGGATCGGACAGTAGATGGCTACACCTTC
TRBV5-6	TRBJ2-1	-	TRBD1	CASSIGQGGNEQFF	TGTGCCAGCAGCATCGGACAGGGTGGGAATGAGCAGTTCTTC
TRBV11-2	TRBJ1-4	-	-	CASSLAGQEEKLFF	TGTGCCAGCAGCTTAGCAGGGCAGGAGGAAAAACTGTTTTTT
TRBV5-6	TRBJ1-3	once	TRBD1	CASSLLDRDGNTIYF	TGTGCCAGCAGCTTATTAGACAGGGACGGAAACACCATATATTTT
TRBV7-8	TRBJ2-3	once	-	CASSLASLVTDTQYF	TGTGCCAGCAGCTTAGCTAGCTTGGTCACAGATACGCAGTATTTT
TRBV15	TRBJ2-1	-	TRBD1	CATSNLRDSYNEQFF	TGTGCCACCAGCAACCTCCGGGACAGCTACAATGAGCAGTTCTTC
TRBV6-4	TRBJ2-1	-	-	CASSDADNNEQFF	TGTGCCAGCAGTGACGCGGACAACAATGAGCAGTTCTTC
TRBV9	TRBJ2-7	-	-	CASSVVGATNEQYF	TGTGCCAGCAGCGTAGTAGGGGCAACCAACGAGCAGTACTTC
TRBV9	TRBJ1-6	-	TRBD1	CASSAGSGTGNAPLHF	TGTGCCAGCAGCGCGGGGAGTGGGACAGGGAACGCACCCCTCCACTTT
TRBV18	TRBJ1-4	-	TRBD1	CASSPPDRVGEKLFF	TGTGCCAGCTCACCACCCGACAGGGTTGGTGAAAAACTGTTTTTT
TRBV7-8	TRBJ2-7	-	TRBD2	CASSLVLATRLASHYEQYF	TGTGCCAGCAGCTTAGTGTTGGCAACCCGACTAGCGAGCCACTACGAGCAGTACTTC